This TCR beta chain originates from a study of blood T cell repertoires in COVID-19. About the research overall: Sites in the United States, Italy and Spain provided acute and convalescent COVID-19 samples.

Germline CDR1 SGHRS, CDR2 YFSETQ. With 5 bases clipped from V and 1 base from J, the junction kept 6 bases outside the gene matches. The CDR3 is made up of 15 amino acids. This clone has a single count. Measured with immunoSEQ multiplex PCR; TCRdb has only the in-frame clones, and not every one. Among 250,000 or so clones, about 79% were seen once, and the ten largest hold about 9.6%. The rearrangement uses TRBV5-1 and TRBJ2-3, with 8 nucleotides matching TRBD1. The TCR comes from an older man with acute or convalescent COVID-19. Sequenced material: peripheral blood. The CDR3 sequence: CASRSPGQGTDTQYF. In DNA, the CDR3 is TGCGCCAGCAGATCTCCGGGACAGGGCACAGATACGCAGTATTTT.